This T cell receptor (beta chain) was sequenced during a study of CD8+CD57+ T cells in acquired aplastic anemia. The TCR beta profiling, which covered VDJ combination and CDR3 sequence, was carried out using genomic DNA as the template. TCRdb reanalysed the reads using MiXCR and keeps one entry per CDR3 protein. The sample holds tens of thousands of distinct CDR3 sequences, under 50% seen once. This clonotype occurred many times. CDR1 is LNHNV, CDR2 YYDKDF, per germline (reference sequence). There are 13 residues in the CDR3. V shed 3 bases and J shed 5 bases, with 10 bases lying between them. The chain couples TRBV15 to TRBJ2-5; weak D call: TRBD1 (5 bases). Sequenced: sorted CD4+, CD8+, or CD8+CD57+ T cells (not recorded which) from PBMCs. This TCR came from a human donor in good health, serving as a control. The CDR3 protein is CATSSIRAETQYF. The CDR3 DNA reads TGTGCCACCAGCAGTATCAGGGCTGAGACCCAGTACTTC.